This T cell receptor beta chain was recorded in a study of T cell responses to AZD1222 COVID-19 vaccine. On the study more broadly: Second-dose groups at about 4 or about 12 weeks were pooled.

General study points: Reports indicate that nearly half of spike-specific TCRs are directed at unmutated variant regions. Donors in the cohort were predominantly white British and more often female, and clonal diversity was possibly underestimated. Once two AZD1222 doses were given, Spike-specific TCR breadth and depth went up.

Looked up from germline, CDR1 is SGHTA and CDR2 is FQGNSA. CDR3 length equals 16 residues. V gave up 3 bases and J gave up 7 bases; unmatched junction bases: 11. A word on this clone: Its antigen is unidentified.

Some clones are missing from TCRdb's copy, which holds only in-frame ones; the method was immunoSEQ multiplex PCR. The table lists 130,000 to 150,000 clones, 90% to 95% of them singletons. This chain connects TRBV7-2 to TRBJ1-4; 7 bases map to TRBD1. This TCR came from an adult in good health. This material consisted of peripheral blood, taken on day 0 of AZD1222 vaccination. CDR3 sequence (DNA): TGTGCCAGCAGCTTGGAGCCTGGGGCAGGGGGTGAAAAACTGTTTTTT. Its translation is CASSLEPGAGGEKLFF. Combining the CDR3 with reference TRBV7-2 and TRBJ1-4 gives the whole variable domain GAGVSQSPSNKVTEKGKDVELRCDPISGHTALYWYRQSLGQGLEFLIYFQGNSAPDKSGLPSDRFSAERTGGSVSTLTIQRTQQEDSAVYLCASSLEPGAGGEKLFFGSGTQLSVL.